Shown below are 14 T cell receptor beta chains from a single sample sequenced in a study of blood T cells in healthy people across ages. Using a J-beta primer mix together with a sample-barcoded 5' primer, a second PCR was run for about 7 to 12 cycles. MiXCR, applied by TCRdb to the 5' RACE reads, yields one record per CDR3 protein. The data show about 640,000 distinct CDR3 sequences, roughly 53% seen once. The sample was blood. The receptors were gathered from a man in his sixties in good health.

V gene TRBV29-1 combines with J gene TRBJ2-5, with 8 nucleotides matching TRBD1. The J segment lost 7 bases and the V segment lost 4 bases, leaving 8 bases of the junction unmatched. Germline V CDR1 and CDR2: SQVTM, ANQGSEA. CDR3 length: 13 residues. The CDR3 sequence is CSVGSGGGVTQYF. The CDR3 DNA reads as TGCAGCGTTGGGTCAGGGGGCGGCGTGACCCAGTACTTC.

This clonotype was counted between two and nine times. CDR3 in amino acids: CASSQDWGLASPGYF. Here the CDR3 DNA reads TGTGCCAGCAGCCAAGATTGGGGACTAGCATCGCCGGGGTACTTC. The chain recombines TRBV3-1 with TRBJ2-5; 9 bases align to TRBD2. CDR3 size: 15 residues. In germline, CDR1 is LGHDT, CDR2 YNNKEL (reference sequence). Trimming removed 0 bases from V and 13 bases from J; junction bases left unmatched: 12.

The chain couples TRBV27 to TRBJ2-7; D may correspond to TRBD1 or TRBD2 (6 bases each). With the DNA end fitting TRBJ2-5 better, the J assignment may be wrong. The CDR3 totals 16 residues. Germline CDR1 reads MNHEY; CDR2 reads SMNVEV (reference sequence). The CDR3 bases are TGTGCCAGCAGTTTATCAGGGGGAGGAAGTTTGGAGACCCAGTACTTC. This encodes CASSLSGGGSLETQYF.

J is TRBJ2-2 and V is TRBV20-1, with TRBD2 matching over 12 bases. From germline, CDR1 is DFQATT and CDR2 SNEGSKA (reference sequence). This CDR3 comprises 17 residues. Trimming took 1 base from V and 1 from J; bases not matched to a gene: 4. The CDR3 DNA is TGCAGTGCTAGAGTGGCTAGCGGGGGGGTGAACACCGGGGAGCTGTTTTTT. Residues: CSARVASGGVNTGELFF.

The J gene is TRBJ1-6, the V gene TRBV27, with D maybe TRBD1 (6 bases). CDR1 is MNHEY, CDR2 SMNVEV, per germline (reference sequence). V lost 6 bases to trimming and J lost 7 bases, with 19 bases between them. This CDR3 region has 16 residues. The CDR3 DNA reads TGTGCCAGCAGACCCGGGGGGCCATTTCGGAATTCACCCCTCCACTTT. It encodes CASRPGGPFRNSPLHF.

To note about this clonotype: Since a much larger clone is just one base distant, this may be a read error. The DNA for the CDR3 is TGCGTCAGCCGGGGGACAGGGGGCCAAGAGACCCAGTACTTC. Translation: CVSRGTGGQETQYF. This sequence joins TRBV5-1 and TRBJ2-5; 11 nucleotides agree with TRBD1. The CDR3 covers 14 residues. Germline CDR1 SGHRS, CDR2 YFSETQ.

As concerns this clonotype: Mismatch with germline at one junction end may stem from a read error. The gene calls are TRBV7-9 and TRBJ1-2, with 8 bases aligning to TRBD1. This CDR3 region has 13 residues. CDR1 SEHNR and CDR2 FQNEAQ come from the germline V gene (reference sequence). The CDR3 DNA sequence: TGTGCCAGCAGCTTAGGGACAGGGTATGACTACACCTTC. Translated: CASSLGTGYDYTF.

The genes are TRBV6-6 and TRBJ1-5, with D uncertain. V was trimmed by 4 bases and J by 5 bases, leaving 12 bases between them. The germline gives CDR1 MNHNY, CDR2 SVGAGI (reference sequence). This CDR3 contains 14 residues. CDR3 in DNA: TGTGCCAGCAGTTCACGGAGGGCTTATCAGCCCCAGCATTTT. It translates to CASSSRRAYQPQHF.

The CDR3 spells CASSSDGATNEKLFF. CDR3 nucleotides: TGTGCCAGCAGCTCGGACGGTGCAACTAATGAAAAACTGTTTTTT. The chain is built from TRBV6-5 and TRBJ1-4; D remains unclear. The CDR3 extends over 15 amino acids. CDR1 is MNHEY, CDR2 SVGAGI, per germline. Trimming pared 6 bases from V and 0 bases from J, leaving 11 bases between.

Written as DNA, the CDR3 is TGCGCCAGCACCGGACAGGGCTCCTACAATGAGCAGTTCTTC. Translating gives CASTGQGSYNEQFF. The chain is built from TRBV5-1 and TRBJ2-1; 8 bases are shared with TRBD1. From germline, CDR1 is SGHRS and CDR2 YFSETQ. There are 14 residues in the CDR3. V dropped 6 bases and J dropped 0; count of bases not matched to a gene: 2.

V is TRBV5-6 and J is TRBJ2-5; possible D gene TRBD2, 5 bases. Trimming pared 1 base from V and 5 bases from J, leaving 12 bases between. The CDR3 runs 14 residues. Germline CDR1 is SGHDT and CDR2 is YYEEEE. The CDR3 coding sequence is TGTGCCAGCAGCTTGAATATGGCTAGCGAGACCCAGTACTTC. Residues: CASSLNMASETQYF.

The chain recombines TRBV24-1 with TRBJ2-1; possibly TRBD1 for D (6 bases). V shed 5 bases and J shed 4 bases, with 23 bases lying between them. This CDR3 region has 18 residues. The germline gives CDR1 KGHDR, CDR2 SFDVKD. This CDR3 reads CATSARQGEKGTYNEQFF. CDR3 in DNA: TGTGCCACCAGTGCCCGGCAGGGAGAAAAGGGGACATACAATGAGCAGTTCTTC.

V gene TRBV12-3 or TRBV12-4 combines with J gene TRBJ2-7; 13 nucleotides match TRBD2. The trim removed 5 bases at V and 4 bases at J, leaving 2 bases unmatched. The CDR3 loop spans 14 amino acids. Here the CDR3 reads CASSGTSGVYEQYF. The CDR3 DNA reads TGTGCCAGCAGTGGGACTAGCGGGGTGTACGAGCAGTACTTC.

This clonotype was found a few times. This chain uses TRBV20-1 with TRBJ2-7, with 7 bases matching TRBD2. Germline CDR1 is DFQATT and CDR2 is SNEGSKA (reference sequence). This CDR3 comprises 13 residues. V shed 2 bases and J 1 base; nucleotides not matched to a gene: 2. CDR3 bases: TGCAGTGCTAGATCTAGCGGTTCCTACGAGCAGTACTTC. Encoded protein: CSARSSGSYEQYF.